One and the same sample provided the 8 T cell receptor beta chains below, sequenced in a study of blood T cells in healthy people across ages. Together with a sample-barcoded 5' primer, a J-beta primer mix was included in a second PCR lasting roughly 6 to 12 cycles. TCRdb reanalysed the 5' RACE reads using MiXCR and keeps one entry per CDR3 protein. The sample has 1.5 million to 2 million distinct CDR3 sequences; 49% are singletons. Sequenced sample: blood. These receptors all stem from a woman aged 40 to 50 in good health.

This clonotype was seen once. The chain carries TRBV4-3 and TRBJ1-1; TRBD1 aligns across 7 bases. J was trimmed by 0 bases and V by 3 bases; bases with no gene match: 7. The V gene's germline CDR1 is LGHNA and CDR2 YSLEER. The CDR3 extends over 16 amino acids. The CDR3 reads CASSQITGDMNTEAFF. As DNA, the CDR3 is TGCGCCAGCAGCCAGATCACAGGGGACATGAACACTGAAGCTTTCTTT.

This chain uses TRBV2 with TRBJ1-5; 7 bases line up with TRBD1. This CDR3 has 14 residues. Germline V lookup: CDR1 SNHLY, CDR2 FYNNEI. V shed 5 bases and J 0 bases; nucleotides not matched to a gene: 1. This CDR3 reads CASSWDSSNQPQHF. The CDR3, as DNA: TGTGCCAGCAGTTGGGACAGTAGCAATCAGCCCCAGCATTTT.

The gene calls are TRBV7-2 and TRBJ2-3; TRBD2 aligns across 13 bases. The CDR3 sequence is 16 residues long. Losses at the gene ends were 5 bases for V and 5 bases for J; bases not matched to a gene: 7. Germline V gives CDR1 SGHTA, CDR2 FQGNSA. CDR3 coding DNA: TGTGCCAGCAGCCGGACTAGCGGGGGAAGAGTAGATACGCAGTATTTT. This translates into CASSRTSGGRVDTQYF.

The rearrangement links TRBV3-1 to TRBJ2-1; 7 bases match TRBD2. The CDR3 spans 15 residues. Trimming cost V 1 base and J 7 bases; bases outside gene matches: 7. Germline CDR1 reads LGHDT; CDR2 reads YNNKEL (reference sequence). CDR3 in DNA: TGTGCCAGCAGCCAAGGCTCGGGGGGACGAAATGAGCAGTTCTTC. This translates into CASSQGSGGRNEQFF.

The chain couples TRBV6-4 to TRBJ1-2, with no clear D. V was pared by 3 bases and J by 0 bases, with 11 bases between. Germline CDR1 and CDR2: MRHNA and SNTAGT. The CDR3 is 15 residues long. CDR3 in DNA: TGTGCCAGCAGTGAGCACCCAAGTACTAACTATGGCTACACCTTC. This sequence encodes CASSEHPSTNYGYTF.

V usage is TRBV7-9 and J usage is TRBJ1-3; D possibly corresponds to TRBD1 (6 bases). CDR3 length: 16 residues. Germline V lookup: CDR1 SEHNR, CDR2 FQNEAQ (reference sequence). V was shortened by 5 bases and J by 0 bases, with 14 bases between the two germline ends. The CDR3 nucleotides read TGTGCCAGCAGCCTCACCGGGGGGCTCTCTGGAAACACCATATATTTT. Amino acids: CASSLTGGLSGNTIYF.

V gene TRBV10-3 combines with J gene TRBJ2-5; D uncertain. The CDR3 length is 13 residues. CDR1 and CDR2 from the germline V gene are ENHRY and SYGVKD. The ends were cut back, 8 bases at V and 2 bases at J, with 12 bases in the middle. As DNA, the CDR3 is TGTGCCATCGGCCTAGGGCAACAAGAGACCCAGTACTTC. It specifies CAIGLGQQETQYF.

This chain uses TRBV25-1 with TRBJ2-1; TRBD2 agrees at 8 bases. Germline lookup yields CDR1 MGHDK and CDR2 SYGVNS. This CDR3 is built from 14 residues. J gave up 6 bases and V 2 bases, and 3 bases lay outside the gene matches. CDR3 DNA sequence: TGTGCCAGCAGTGAACATCTAGCGGGCAATGAGCAGTTCTTC. Its protein is CASSEHLAGNEQFF.